A single sample gave rise to the 27 T cell receptor beta chains below, sequenced in a study of cytotoxic CD8 clonotypes in ibrutinib-treated CLL. Libraries were prepared by immunoSEQ multiplex PCR; TCRdb keeps only in-frame clonotypes and omits some of them. In the table there are about 160,000 clones, roughly 86% of which are singletons. This specimen was PBMCs, taken after 12 months of ibrutinib treatment. The receptors shown here come from a human donor with chronic lymphocytic leukemia.

The chain has TRBV5-8 and TRBJ2-2; 8 nucleotides align to TRBD1. V shed 0 bases, J shed 10 bases, and the junction held 14 bases outside the gene matches. The CDR3 has 17 residues. The germline CDR1 and CDR2 sequences are SGHTS and YDEGEE. CDR3 DNA sequence: TGTGCCAGCAGCTTGGCCGCGGGGATTCCAGGGGGCGAGGAGCTGTTTTTT. It encodes CASSLAAGIPGGEELFF.

This chain connects TRBV11-2 to TRBJ2-7; D remains ambiguous. The V gene lost 5 bases and the J gene lost 3 bases, with 23 bases spanning the gap. This CDR3 region has 17 residues. CDR1 SGHAT and CDR2 FQNNGV come from the germline V gene. The CDR3 spells CASSPKLGGYLLYEQYF. CDR3 DNA sequence: TGTGCCAGCAGCCCCAAGCTCGGTGGGTATCTTCTCTACGAGCAGTACTTC.

The chain is built from TRBV10-3 and TRBJ1-1; 10 bases map to TRBD1. The CDR3 is made up of 16 amino acids. Trimming removed 0 bases from V and 6 bases from J; junction bases left unmatched: 7. The germline V gene encodes CDR1 ENHRY and CDR2 SYGVKD. CDR3 DNA sequence: TGTGCCATCAGTGAGTCCGCCGGGACAGGGGAAGCTGAAGCTTTCTTT. Residues: CAISESAGTGEAEAFF.

The CDR3 sequence is CASSIDRAYGYTF. The DNA for the CDR3 is TGTGCCAGTAGTATAGATCGGGCATACGGCTACACCTTC. V usage is TRBV19 and J usage is TRBJ1-2, with unresolved D. This CDR3 region has 13 residues. The V and J ends lost 0 bases and 8 bases respectively, with 10 bases between them. Per germline, CDR1 LNHDA and CDR2 SQIVND (reference sequence).

V is TRBV29-1 and J is TRBJ2-2; 7 bases are a match to TRBD1. Germline V gene data show CDR1 as SQVTM and CDR2 as ANQGSEA. This CDR3 spans 14 amino acids. The V and J ends lost 4 bases and 0 bases, in that order; junction bases with no gene match: 2. Here the CDR3 reads CSVGDRANTGELFF. The CDR3 DNA is TGCAGCGTTGGTGACAGGGCGAACACCGGGGAGCTGTTTTTT.

The sample holds a few counts of this clone. J is TRBJ1-1 and V is TRBV6-1; 7 bases map to TRBD1. This CDR3 comprises 14 residues. V trimming: 4 bases; J trimming: 1 base; junction bases outside the gene matches: 3. Germline CDR1 is MNHNS and CDR2 is SASEGT. CDR3 amino acids: CASSGRTGNTEAFF. The CDR3 DNA is TGTGCCAGCAGTGGGCGGACAGGGAACACTGAAGCTTTCTTT.

The rearrangement uses TRBV7-2 and TRBJ2-7; maybe TRBD2 (7 bases). This CDR3 is built from 15 residues. Trimming took off 5 bases at V and 3 bases at J, with 17 bases between the two ends. Germline lookup yields CDR1 SGHTA and CDR2 FQGNSA. In DNA, the CDR3 is TGTGCCAGCAGCAATGAAGCGGGACACCGCTACGAGCAGTACTTC. Translation gives CASSNEAGHRYEQYF.

V gene TRBV19 combines with J gene TRBJ2-3; TRBD2 matches 12 bases. After removal of 2 bases from V and 7 bases from J, the junction contained 7 bases not matched to a gene. The germline V gene has CDR1 LNHDA and CDR2 SQIVND (reference sequence). CDR3 length: 16 amino acids. CDR3 sequence reads: CASSIRGLAGQYTQYF. CDR3 DNA sequence: TGTGCCAGTAGTATACGGGGACTAGCGGGCCAGTATACGCAGTATTTT.

The genes are TRBV13 and TRBJ2-7; 10 nucleotides align to TRBD1. Germline V gene lookup returns CDR1 PRHDT and CDR2 FYEKMQ (reference sequence). V shed 5 bases and J 3 bases; nucleotides not matched to a gene: 10. The CDR3 is 16 residues long. Here the CDR3 DNA reads TGTGCCAGCAGCGCTCTCCGGGACAGGGGAATCTACGAGCAGTACTTC. It yields the protein CASSALRDRGIYEQYF.

CDR3 bases: TGTGCCTGGAGTGACACCCCAGGCTCTGGGGCCAACGTCCTGACTTTC. Protein product: CAWSDTPGSGANVLTF. V gene TRBV30 combines with J gene TRBJ2-6, with D uncertain. The CDR3 contains 16 residues. The germline CDR1 and CDR2 sequences are GTSNPN and SVGIG (reference sequence). V lost 1 base and J lost 0, with 10 bases in between. Variable domain in full (rest from reference TRBV30 and TRBJ2-6): SQTIHQWPATLVQPVGSPLSLECTVEGTSNPNLYWYRQAAGRGLQLLFYSVGIGQISSEVPQNLSASRPQDRQFILSSKKLLLSDSGFYLCAWSDTPGSGANVLTFGAGSRLTVL.

The chain links TRBV19 to TRBJ2-3; D may match TRBD1 or TRBD2 (5 bases each). CDR1 is LNHDA and CDR2 is SQIVND in the germline V gene (reference sequence). This CDR3 region has 17 residues. V was pared by 5 bases and J by 2 bases, with 20 bases between. In nucleotides, the CDR3 is TGTGCCAGTAGTCTCACGGGACGTTCGGCCGCCACAGATACGCAGTATTTT. It translates to CASSLTGRSAATDTQYF. Complete variable domain (other parts from reference TRBV19 and TRBJ2-3): DGGITQSPKYLFRKEGQNVTLSCEQNLNHDAMYWYRQDPGQGLRLIYYSQIVNDFQKGDIAEGYSVSREKKESFPLTVTSAQKNPTAFYLCASSLTGRSAATDTQYFGPGTRLTVL.

The chain links TRBV30 to TRBJ2-1, with no clear D. V was shortened by 5 bases and J by 2 bases, with 10 bases between the two germline ends. Germline V gene sequence: CDR1 GTSNPN, CDR2 SVGIG (reference sequence). The CDR3 has 13 amino acids. The CDR3 protein is CAWVKGTYNEQFF. The CDR3 nucleotides read TGTGCCTGGGTTAAAGGGACCTACAATGAGCAGTTCTTC.

The V call is TRBV28, the J call TRBJ2-7; 9 nucleotides align to TRBD2. The ends lost 3 bases at V and 3 bases at J; junction bases unmatched: 6. Looked up from germline, CDR1 is MDHEN and CDR2 is SYDVKM. This CDR3 spans 15 amino acids. Written as DNA, the CDR3 is TGTGCCAGCAGTTTGGTTGGGCGGGGGGGCTACGAGCAGTACTTC. Translating gives CASSLVGRGGYEQYF.

This rearrangement joins TRBV4-1 to TRBJ2-7; the D gene is possibly TRBD2 (5 bases). This CDR3 has 16 residues. Trimming took off 5 bases at V and 0 bases at J, with 17 bases between the two ends. CDR1 and CDR2 from the germline V gene are MGHRA and YSYEKL. For the CDR3, the DNA is TGCGCCAGCAGCTCCCCGGGGAGCGGAAACTCCTACGAGCAGTACTTC. Protein sequence: CASSSPGSGNSYEQYF.

V is TRBV19 and J is TRBJ1-3, with D unresolved. The V end lost 9 bases, the J end lost 0 bases, and 12 bases lay between the germline ends. Per the germline V gene, CDR1 is LNHDA and CDR2 is SQIVND (reference sequence). The CDR3 loop spans 14 amino acids. This CDR3 reads CASTPGSSGNTIYF. The CDR3 nucleotides are TGTGCCAGCACTCCGGGTTCCTCTGGAAACACCATATATTTT.

The rearrangement joins TRBV28 to TRBJ2-5, with D maybe TRBD2 (6 bases). CDR1 and CDR2 from the germline V gene are MDHEN and SYDVKM. The CDR3 length is 14 residues. Trimming left V 6 bases short and J 5 bases short, with 16 bases between. The DNA for the CDR3 is TGTGCCAGCAGCCAGGGACCCCGGGGGGAGACCCAGTACTTC. Encoded protein: CASSQGPRGETQYF.

The genes are TRBV7-2 and TRBJ1-4; 8 bases line up with TRBD1. The J segment lost 7 bases and the V segment lost 1 base, leaving 5 bases of the junction unmatched. This CDR3 region has 15 residues. Germline values: CDR1 SGHTA, CDR2 FQGNSA. CDR3: CASSLVGDRGEKLFF. The CDR3 nucleotides read TGTGCCAGCAGCTTAGTAGGTGACAGGGGTGAAAAACTGTTTTTT. Combining the CDR3 with reference TRBV7-2 and TRBJ1-4 gives the whole variable domain GAGVSQSPSNKVTEKGKDVELRCDPISGHTALYWYRQSLGQGLEFLIYFQGNSAPDKSGLPSDRFSAERTGGSVSTLTIQRTQQEDSAVYLCASSLVGDRGEKLFFGSGTQLSVL.

This chain joins TRBV9 and TRBJ1-6, with 7 bases aligning to TRBD1. The V gene's germline CDR1 is SGDLS and CDR2 YYNGEE. Trimming took 2 bases from V and 6 from J; bases not matched to a gene: 14. This CDR3 is 18 amino acids long. Here the CDR3 reads CASSVSTKDRARNSPLHF. CDR3 in DNA: TGTGCCAGCAGCGTTTCCACTAAAGACAGGGCGCGTAATTCACCCCTCCACTTT.

This clone has only a few counts. The CDR3 protein is CSVEVPDRQPQHF. In DNA, the CDR3 is TGCAGCGTTGAAGTTCCGGACCGCCAGCCCCAGCATTTT. The V gene is TRBV29-1, the J gene TRBJ1-5; D uncertain. The CDR3 is 13 residues long. Germline CDR1 is SQVTM and CDR2 is ANQGSEA. V gave up 1 base and J gave up 7 bases, with 11 bases separating them.

This chain joins TRBV27 and TRBJ2-6; the D is unclear. V shed 7 bases and J shed 1 base, with 11 bases lying between them. This CDR3 region has 15 residues. Germline CDR1 reads MNHEY; CDR2 reads SMNVEV (reference sequence). CDR3 nucleotides: TGTGCCAGCACCCTTTCGGTGTCTGGGGCCAACGTCCTGACTTTC. It is translated as CASTLSVSGANVLTF. The whole variable domain, remainder taken from reference TRBV27 and TRBJ2-6, is EAQVTQNPRYLITVTGKKLTVTCSQNMNHEYMSWYRQDPGLGLRQIYYSMNVEVTDKGDVPEGYKVSRKEKRNFPLILESPSPNQTSLYFCASTLSVSGANVLTFGAGSRLTVL.

The CDR3: CASSLSVGGGYRETQYF. The CDR3 DNA sequence: TGTGCCAGCAGTCTATCGGTGGGCGGGGGGTACAGAGAGACCCAGTACTTC. The J gene is TRBJ2-5, the V gene TRBV28; 8 nucleotides match TRBD2. This CDR3 contains 17 residues. After removal of 5 bases from V and 4 bases from J, the junction contained 15 bases not matched to a gene. CDR1 and CDR2 from the germline V gene are MDHEN and SYDVKM.

This chain joins TRBV19 and TRBJ2-6; D not certain. Deletions cut 8 bases from V and 0 bases from J, with 11 bases between. The CDR3 is 15 amino acids. Germline V lookup: CDR1 LNHDA, CDR2 SQIVND (reference sequence). The CDR3 DNA sequence: TGTGCCAGTCATACCCAGATCTCTGGGGCCAACGTCCTGACTTTC. Its translation is CASHTQISGANVLTF.

V is TRBV28 and J is TRBJ2-7, with TRBD1 matching 9 bases. V lost 3 bases to trimming and J lost 6 bases; unmatched junction nucleotides: 21. The CDR3 has 19 residues. Germline V gene sequence: CDR1 MDHEN, CDR2 SYDVKM. This chain's CDR3 is CASSFFGATPGQGRGEQYF. The CDR3 DNA reads TGTGCCAGCAGTTTTTTCGGCGCAACTCCGGGACAGGGTAGAGGCGAGCAGTACTTC. Combining the CDR3 with reference TRBV28 and TRBJ2-7 gives the whole variable domain DVKVTQSSRYLVKRTGEKVFLECVQDMDHENMFWYRQDPGLGLRLIYFSYDVKMKEKGDIPEGYSVSREKKERFSLILESASTNQTSMYLCASSFFGATPGQGRGEQYFGPGTRLTVT.

The chain employs TRBV2 and TRBJ1-5, with 7 bases matching TRBD1. CDR1 is SNHLY, CDR2 FYNNEI, per germline. The CDR3 covers 15 residues. Trimming cost V 5 bases and J 6 bases; bases outside gene matches: 10. The CDR3 bases are TGTGCCAGCAGTCCACGTGGAGGGGGCTTTCAGCCCCAGCATTTT. Amino acids: CASSPRGGGFQPQHF.

V usage is TRBV2 and J usage is TRBJ2-2; TRBD1 or TRBD2 may be the D gene (5 bases each). CDR1 and CDR2 from the germline V gene are SNHLY and FYNNEI. With 4 bases removed from V and 2 bases from J, the gap between germline ends came to 11 bases. CDR3 length: 15 residues. The CDR3 DNA reads as TGTGCCAGCAGTGGGGACCCTAGCAACACCGGGGAGCTGTTTTTT. It specifies CASSGDPSNTGELFF.

Only a few counts were recorded for this clone. The chain recombines TRBV2 with TRBJ2-5, with a tentative D call TRBD1 (5 bases). This CDR3 is 16 amino acids long. Germline-derived CDR1 and CDR2 are SNHLY and FYNNEI. Between the trimmed V and J ends, which lost 3 bases and 7 bases, there was a span of 21 bases. The CDR3 is CASSESGLAPQGTQYF. The DNA for the CDR3 is TGTGCCAGCAGTGAGAGTGGTCTGGCCCCCCAGGGGACCCAGTACTTC.

The rearrangement joins TRBV10-3 to TRBJ2-1, with D perhaps matching TRBD2 (6 bases). CDR1 and CDR2 from the germline V gene are ENHRY and SYGVKD. The CDR3 consists of 15 residues. V lost 2 bases and J lost 0, with 8 bases in between. The CDR3 DNA follows: TGTGCCATCAGTGAGGACGGGAGCTCCTACAATGAGCAGTTCTTC. Translation gives CAISEDGSSYNEQFF.